This T cell receptor beta chain is from a study of Graves' ophthalmopathy and Graves' hyperthyroidism. Amplifying from RNA transcripts, the study obtained TCR beta CDR3 regions. The workflow started with a first-round RT-PCR run with HTBI primers and then moved on to a second-round multiplex PCR. TCRdb processed the multiplex PCR reads anew with MiXCR; each CDR3 protein has one entry. The data contain approximately 1.2 million distinct CDR3 sequences, less than 45% of them singletons. The table lists this clonotype with many counts. Source material: peripheral blood or thyroid tissue (not recorded which). The sequence was collected from an adult man with Graves' hyperthyroidism.

As DNA, the CDR3 is TGTGCCAGCAGTAGACCATCAGACAGGGGCGGCTACACCTTC. Encoded protein: CASSRPSDRGGYTF. This sequence joins TRBV25-1 and TRBJ1-2; 8 bases agree with TRBD1. The germline gives CDR1 MGHDK, CDR2 SYGVNS. The CDR3 totals 14 residues. V lost 5 bases, J lost 8 bases, and 10 bases stayed unmatched.